Each of the 7 T cell receptor beta chains below was sequenced from the same sample in a study of blood T cell repertoires in COVID-19. Sequencing was performed with immunoSEQ multiplex PCR; in TCRdb, only in-frame clones are kept and a portion is missing. The sample has approximately 200,000 clones, just under 85% seen once. The sequenced sample was PBMCs or T cells enriched from blood (not recorded which). These receptor sequences come from a middle-aged woman with acute COVID-19.

J is TRBJ2-2 and V is TRBV24-1; 10 bases are a match to TRBD1. This CDR3 has 17 residues. The junction had 8 bases not matched to a gene; V was cut back by 5 bases and J by 3 bases. Germline CDR1 reads KGHDR; CDR2 reads SFDVKD. The CDR3 sequence: CATSGTTGGIHTGELFF. The DNA for the CDR3 is TGTGCCACCAGTGGAACGACAGGGGGCATTCACACCGGGGAGCTGTTTTTT.

The chain employs TRBV16 and TRBJ2-5, with D perhaps TRBD2 (5 bases). The germline gives CDR1 KGHSY, CDR2 FQNENV. Trimming removed 4 bases at V and 1 base at J, with 16 bases between. The CDR3 runs 16 residues. The CDR3: CASSRFSDRGQETQYF. The CDR3 coding sequence is TGTGCCAGCAGCCGTTTTAGCGATCGGGGCCAAGAGACCCAGTACTTC.

The chain carries TRBV25-1 and TRBJ1-1; TRBD1 matches at 7 bases. The CDR3 contains 13 residues. The germline V gene encodes CDR1 MGHDK and CDR2 SYGVNS. After removal of 6 bases from V and 5 bases from J, the junction contained 6 bases not matched to a gene. CDR3 sequence reads: CASRGPGGTEAFF. The CDR3 DNA is TGTGCCAGCAGGGGGCCAGGGGGGACTGAAGCTTTCTTT.

This chain links TRBV7-9 with TRBJ2-2; 9 nucleotides agree with TRBD1. CDR3 size: 17 residues. The germline gives CDR1 SEHNR, CDR2 FQNEAQ (reference sequence). V lost 5 bases to trimming and J lost 5 bases; unmatched junction nucleotides: 12. The CDR3, as DNA: TGTGCCAGCAGCCGATCCGGGACAGGGAGTCATACCGGGGAGCTGTTTTTT. Residues: CASSRSGTGSHTGELFF. Using reference TRBV7-9 and TRBJ2-2 for the parts outside the CDR3, the full variable domain is DTGVSQNPRHKITKRGQNVTFRCDPISEHNRLYWYRQTLGQGPEFLTYFQNEAQLEKSRLLSDRFSAERPKGSFSTLEIQRTEQGDSAMYLCASSRSGTGSHTGELFFGEGSRLTVL.

The chain employs TRBV19 and TRBJ2-7; perhaps TRBD1 as D (8 bases). Germline-derived CDR1 and CDR2 are LNHDA and SQIVND (reference sequence). The CDR3 covers 15 residues. Between the trimmed V and J ends, which lost 6 bases and 1 base, there was a span of 16 bases. CDR3 DNA sequence: TGTGCCAGTAGCAGACAGGGGAGGGAGTCCTACGAGCAGTACTTC. It yields the protein CASSRQGRESYEQYF. The entire variable domain, with the rest obtained from reference TRBV19 and TRBJ2-7, is as follows: DGGITQSPKYLFRKEGQNVTLSCEQNLNHDAMYWYRQDPGQGLRLIYYSQIVNDFQKGDIAEGYSVSREKKESFPLTVTSAQKNPTAFYLCASSRQGRESYEQYFGPGTRLTVT.

The chain has TRBV9 and TRBJ1-4, with TRBD1 matching over 9 bases. This CDR3 is 19 amino acids long. In germline, CDR1 is SGDLS, CDR2 YYNGEE. V shed 2 bases, J shed 4 bases, and the junction held 15 bases outside the gene matches. Written as DNA, the CDR3 is TGTGCCAGCAGCGTTTCCACAGGGGGCGGATCTTCAGTTAATGAAAAACTGTTTTTT. It codes for CASSVSTGGGSSVNEKLFF.

The rearrangement links TRBV6-5 to TRBJ2-3; 11 nucleotides align to TRBD2. CDR1 and CDR2 from the germline V gene are MNHEY and SVGAGI. Losses at the gene ends were 6 bases for V and 6 bases for J; bases not matched to a gene: 8. The CDR3 totals 15 residues. In nucleotides, the CDR3 is TGTGCCAGCAGGCCTACTAGCGGGGGCAAGGATACGCAGTATTTT. This translates into CASRPTSGGKDTQYF.